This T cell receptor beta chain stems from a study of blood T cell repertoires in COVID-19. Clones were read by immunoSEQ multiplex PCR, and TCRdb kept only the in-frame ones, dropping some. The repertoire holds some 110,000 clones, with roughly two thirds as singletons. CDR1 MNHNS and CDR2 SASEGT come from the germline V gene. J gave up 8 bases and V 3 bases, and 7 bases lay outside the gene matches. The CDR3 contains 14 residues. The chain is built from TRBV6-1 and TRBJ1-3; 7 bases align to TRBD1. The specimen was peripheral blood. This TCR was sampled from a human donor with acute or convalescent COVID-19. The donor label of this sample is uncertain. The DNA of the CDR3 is TGTGCCAGCAGTGACCCGACAGGGTGGGACACCATATATTTT. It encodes CASSDPTGWDTIYF.